This T cell receptor beta chain emerged from a study of low-dose radiotherapy and immunotherapy resistance in tumors. Study summary: Patients' oral aspirin dose was 300 mg daily across four cycles from cycle 1 day 1.

This clonotype occurred many times. TRAV- and TRBV-specific primers primed first-strand cDNA, covering alpha and beta chains. The authors amplified TCRs for approximately 20 PCR cycles with a constant-region primer and a V-primer adapter. In TCRdb, the reads were re-called with MiXCR into one record per CDR3 protein. The sample includes 85,000 to 95,000 distinct CDR3 sequences, more than 7.5% of them seen just once. Time point meaning: before trial treatment. Administered to the donors were nivolumab, ipilimumab, aspirin, low-dose cyclophosphamide and low-dose radiotherapy. CDR3 length: 12 residues. Trimming took 3 bases from V and 11 from J, leaving 11 bases between them. Germline V gene lookup returns CDR1 MDHEN and CDR2 SYDVKM.

Sequencing used PBMCs, obtained before treatment. The clonotype comes from a male donor with prostate cancer. The chain employs TRBV28 and TRBJ2-1, with TRBD2 as a possible D gene (7 bases). CDR3 residues: CASSLVGGQQFF. The CDR3 coding sequence is TGTGCCAGCAGTTTGGTGGGGGGGCAGCAGTTCTTC.